This T cell receptor (beta chain) emerged from a study of regulatory T cells in long-lasting Graves disease. Germline assignment: CDR1 SGHKS and CDR2 YYEKEE (reference sequence). This CDR3 is built from 18 residues. Details on this clonotype: At one boundary the junction diverges from the germline segment, which might be a read error.

Building the TCR beta libraries relied on iRepertoire HTBI primers, and CDR3 regions underwent Arm-PCR. Using its own MiXCR run on the multiplex PCR reads, TCRdb lists one record per CDR3 protein. The sample consists of roughly 420,000 distinct CDR3 sequences, 14% of them appearing once. The time point is: newly diagnosed GD, antithyroid drugs for less than 3 months. PBMCs were the source of the RNA used for TCR sequencing. The data also belong to a second study, concerning T cells in Graves' hyperthyroidism and ophthalmopathy.

The receptor's source is a woman aged 45-60 years with Graves disease. This sequence joins TRBV5-5 and TRBJ2-5; 10 positions match TRBD1. The source material was peripheral blood mononuclear cells (PBMCs), sampled at new diagnosis, from a patient treated with antithyroid drugs. The CDR3 DNA sequence: TGTGCCAGCAGCTTGGCTAGTTCTAGGACAGGGGGACAAGAGGCCCAGTACTTC. Residues: CASSLASSRTGGQEAQYF.